Presented here are 20 T cell receptor beta chains from one specimen sequenced in a study of OX40 agonist ivuxolimab in advanced cancers. Here immunoSEQ multiplex PCR was the method, and the copy in TCRdb shows in-frame clones only, minus some. The sample includes approximately 45,000 clones, about 90% seen only once; the top ten take roughly 8.1%. The sequenced sample was CD4+ or CD8+ T cells sorted from blood, obtained in a trial of the OX40 agonist ivuxolimab. The receptors originated from an adult with an advanced solid tumor such as melanoma, head and neck, liver or kidney cancer.

V and J are TRBV2 and TRBJ2-1; D might be TRBD2 (6 bases). Trimming removed 1 base at V and 6 bases at J, with 16 bases between. Germline V gene sequence: CDR1 SNHLY, CDR2 FYNNEI. This CDR3 has 16 amino acids. The CDR3 DNA is TGTGCCAGCAGTGAAGGCGGGGTTGCAAACGTCAATGAGCAGTTCTTC. It yields the protein CASSEGGVANVNEQFF.

V is TRBV7-2 and J is TRBJ2-3, with 7 bases matching TRBD2. Per germline, CDR1 SGHTA and CDR2 FQGNSA. The CDR3 loop spans 13 amino acids. Losses at the gene ends were 5 bases for V and 4 bases for J; bases not matched to a gene: 3. CDR3 nucleotide sequence: TGTGCCAGCAGCGCGGGGGTCGCAGATACGCAGTATTTT. Its translation: CASSAGVADTQYF. Together with reference TRBV7-2 and TRBJ2-3, the CDR3 gives the full variable domain: GAGVSQSPSNKVTEKGKDVELRCDPISGHTALYWYRQSLGQGLEFLIYFQGNSAPDKSGLPSDRFSAERTGGSVSTLTIQRTQQEDSAVYLCASSAGVADTQYFGPGTRLTVL.

Here the CDR3 reads CAWRGPGFDTQYF. The DNA of the CDR3 is TGTGCCTGGAGGGGGCCCGGCTTCGATACGCAGTATTTT. The V and J genes are TRBV30 and TRBJ2-3; D is perhaps TRBD1 (5 bases). The CDR3 is 13 amino acids. V lost 3 bases to trimming and J lost 6 bases, with 13 bases between them. In germline, CDR1 is GTSNPN, CDR2 SVGIG (reference sequence).

This rearrangement joins TRBV5-1 to TRBJ2-7; possibly TRBD1 for D (6 bases). Germline V CDR1 and CDR2: SGHRS, YFSETQ. The CDR3 contains 15 residues. V was cut by 5 bases and J by 2 bases, with 17 bases left in between. CDR3 sequence: CASRVQVGTTYEQYF. CDR3 nucleotide sequence: TGCGCCAGCAGGGTCCAAGTAGGGACAACCTACGAGCAGTACTTC.

The V call is TRBV10-2, the J call TRBJ1-5; no firm D call. CDR1 and CDR2 (germline): WSHSY, SAAADI. Trimming stripped 5 bases from V and 5 bases from J, with 7 bases between. This CDR3 is built from 12 residues. CDR3 nucleotides: TGCGCCAGCAGTTTCCCCGATCAGCCCCAGCATTTT. Residues: CASSFPDQPQHF.

This clone was counted once. J is TRBJ2-7 and V is TRBV9, with 8 positions matching TRBD1. Per the germline V gene, CDR1 is SGDLS and CDR2 is YYNGEE. The V segment lost 0 bases and the J segment 2 bases; nucleotides outside the gene matches: 4. The CDR3 extends over 15 amino acids. The CDR3 here is CASSVGTGRTYEQYF. The CDR3 DNA reads TGTGCCAGCAGCGTAGGGACAGGGAGGACCTACGAGCAGTACTTC.

The gene calls are TRBV5-1 and TRBJ2-7, with no clear D. This CDR3 has 16 amino acids. CDR1 and CDR2 from the germline V gene are SGHRS and YFSETQ. V lost 4 bases to trimming and J lost 2 bases, with 19 bases between them. CDR3 amino acids: CASSPGATATTYEQYF. The CDR3 DNA reads as TGCGCCAGCAGCCCGGGCGCAACAGCAACGACCTACGAGCAGTACTTC.

This rearrangement joins TRBV6-5 to TRBJ2-7; 8 bases align to TRBD2. V lost 2 bases and J lost 2; bases outside the gene matches: 8. The CDR3 consists of 16 residues. Germline V gene lookup returns CDR1 MNHEY and CDR2 SVGAGI. DNA of the CDR3: TGTGCCAGCAGTTACGCGGCGGGAGGCCTACCCTACGAGCAGTACTTC. It yields the protein CASSYAAGGLPYEQYF.

The CDR3 region has the DNA TGTGCCAGCAGTACTGGGCAGTACGAGCAGTACTTC. Translated, it gives CASSTGQYEQYF. This chain connects TRBV28 to TRBJ2-7; D is unresolved. V was shortened by 5 bases and J by 4 bases, with 9 bases between the two germline ends. This CDR3 has 12 residues. Germline CDR1 and CDR2: MDHEN and SYDVKM.

The chain carries TRBV4-2 and TRBJ2-7, with TRBD1 matching 10 bases. The CDR3 has 16 residues. The germline gives CDR1 LGHNA, CDR2 YNFKEQ. V lost 1 base, J lost 1 base, and 4 bases stayed unmatched. CDR3 loop: CASSQVGQGISYEQYF. DNA for the CDR3: TGTGCCAGCAGCCAAGTGGGACAGGGGATTTCCTACGAGCAGTACTTC.

The V gene is TRBV5-1, the J gene TRBJ2-1; tentative D call: TRBD2 (5 bases). Trimming took 3 bases from V and 0 from J, leaving 16 bases between them. CDR3 length: 17 amino acids. Germline V gives CDR1 SGHRS, CDR2 YFSETQ. The CDR3 is CASSSPDSAVSYNEQFF. CDR3 DNA: TGCGCCAGCAGCTCACCGGACTCTGCGGTCTCCTACAATGAGCAGTTCTTC.

This chain connects TRBV5-5 to TRBJ2-1, with TRBD1 matching over 8 bases. Per the germline V gene, CDR1 is SGHKS and CDR2 is YYEKEE (reference sequence). V shed 6 bases, J shed 2 bases, and the junction held 7 bases outside the gene matches. The CDR3 runs 15 residues. The CDR3 protein is CASTSGTGPYNEQFF. DNA for the CDR3: TGTGCCAGCACGTCAGGGACAGGCCCCTACAATGAGCAGTTCTTC.

The V and J genes are TRBV5-1 and TRBJ2-7; 16 nucleotides line up with TRBD2. The germline CDR1 and CDR2 sequences are SGHRS and YFSETQ. Trimming removed 4 bases from V and 6 bases from J; junction bases left unmatched: 7. The CDR3 extends over 16 amino acids. The CDR3 DNA reads TGCGCCAGCAGCCAAGGGACTAGCGGGAGGGCGGGCGAGCAGTACTTC. Encoded protein: CASSQGTSGRAGEQYF.

V usage is TRBV5-6 and J usage is TRBJ1-2; D gene uncertain. The CDR3 runs to 12 residues. V was pared by 3 bases and J by 8 bases, with 11 bases between. Germline loops: CDR1 SGHDT, CDR2 YYEEEE. CDR3 residues: CASSSGDGGYTF. In DNA form, the CDR3 reads TGTGCCAGCAGCTCAGGTGATGGCGGCTACACCTTC.

CDR3 nucleotide sequence: TGTGCCAGCTCCCGCACCCGGGACCAACTAGGGGAGCTGTTTTTT. It codes for CASSRTRDQLGELFF. The chain joins TRBV18 to TRBJ2-2; possibly TRBD1 or TRBD2 for D (5 bases each). The CDR3 covers 15 residues. V was clipped by 6 bases and J by 8 bases, with 19 bases between them. CDR1 is KGHSH, CDR2 LQKENI, per germline.

This clone is a singleton in its sample. V usage is TRBV15 and J usage is TRBJ2-3; D is unclear. The CDR3 spans 13 residues. Germline CDR1 LNHNV, CDR2 YYDKDF (reference sequence). V was trimmed by 3 bases and J by 0 bases, leaving 4 bases between them. The CDR3 region has the DNA TGTGCCACCAGCAGCCGTAGCACAGATACGCAGTATTTT. Encoded protein: CATSSRSTDTQYF.

This rearrangement joins TRBV6-5 to TRBJ2-7; 11 positions match TRBD2. V lost 3 bases to trimming and J lost 5 bases; unmatched junction nucleotides: 6. The CDR3 is made up of 15 amino acids. Germline V gene lookup returns CDR1 MNHEY and CDR2 SVGAGI. In nucleotides, the CDR3 is TGTGCCAGCAGTTATGTAGCGGGAGGGCCAAACGAGCAGTACTTC. This gives the protein CASSYVAGGPNEQYF.

The chain is built from TRBV5-1 and TRBJ2-7, with TRBD1 as a possible D gene (5 bases). The CDR3 is made up of 14 amino acids. Germline V gives CDR1 SGHRS, CDR2 YFSETQ. The V end lost 0 bases, the J end lost 2 bases, and 9 bases lay between the germline ends. The CDR3 nucleotides read TGCGCCAGCAGCTTGGGGGCAGGGCCCTACGAGCAGTACTTC. This sequence encodes CASSLGAGPYEQYF.

V is TRBV29-1 and J is TRBJ1-4; 7 positions agree with TRBD1. This CDR3 comprises 12 residues. Unmatched junction bases numbered 6, after V lost 7 bases and J lost 7 bases. Germline loops: CDR1 SQVTM, CDR2 ANQGSEA. The CDR3 reads CSAGDSGEKLFF. CDR3 nucleotides: TGCAGCGCCGGGGACAGCGGTGAAAAACTGTTTTTT. Drawing the rest from reference TRBV29-1 and TRBJ1-4, the complete variable domain is SAVISQKPSRDICQRGTSLTIQCQVDSQVTMMFWYRQQPGQSLTLIATANQGSEATYESGFVIDKFPISRPNLTFSTLTVSNMSPEDSSIYLCSAGDSGEKLFFGSGTQLSVL.

The chain couples TRBV2 to TRBJ2-5; no clear D. The J call may be faulty, since TRBJ2-7 better matches the DNA end. Germline CDR1 and CDR2: SNHLY and FYNNEI. The CDR3 runs 13 residues. The CDR3 region has the DNA TGTGCCAGCAGTGAAAGGAGCTCCTACGAGCAGTACTTC. Protein product: CASSERSSYEQYF.